Shown below are 19 T cell receptor beta chains from a single sample sequenced in a study of regulatory T cells in long-lasting Graves disease. Noted time point: persistent/refractory GD, antithyroid drugs over 5 years with positive TRAb. Preparation of the TCR library used RNA extracted from PBMCs. Arm-PCR of CDR3 regions and iRepertoire HTBI primers were used to build TCR beta libraries. Using its own MiXCR run on the multiplex PCR reads, TCRdb lists one record per CDR3 protein. The data hold roughly 400,000 distinct CDR3 sequences, with around a fifth observed a single time. The source material was peripheral blood mononuclear cells (PBMCs), sampled when the disease was refractory, from a patient treated with antithyroid drugs. Source of these receptors: a female donor with Graves disease.

In this sample, this clonotype turned up many times. The chain carries TRBV5-1 and TRBJ2-7; possibly TRBD2 for D (5 bases). CDR1 SGHRS and CDR2 YFSETQ come from the germline V gene. Trimming pared 4 bases from V and 5 bases from J, leaving 13 bases between. The length of the CDR3 is 13 residues. This CDR3 is CASSTPGLDEQYF. CDR3 nucleotide sequence: TGCGCCAGCAGCACCCCCGGACTGGACGAGCAGTACTTC.

The chain combines TRBV7-2 with TRBJ2-7; the D is unclear. Germline V lookup: CDR1 SGHTA, CDR2 FQGNSA. V was trimmed by 5 bases and J by 5 bases, leaving 19 bases between them. The CDR3 loop spans 15 amino acids. The CDR3, as DNA: TGTGCCAGCAGCCCAGGTAGACGCGCCGGCCACGAGCAGTACTTC. Residues: CASSPGRRAGHEQYF.

This clonotype has only a few counts. The rearrangement links TRBV18 to TRBJ1-4; no clear D. CDR1 and CDR2 (germline): KGHSH, LQKENI. CDR3 length: 14 amino acids. V lost 5 bases and J 7 bases, leaving 14 bases between the germline ends. CDR3 amino acids: CASSGGIIGEKLFF. Written as DNA, the CDR3 is TGTGCCAGCTCAGGCGGGATAATCGGTGAAAAACTGTTTTTT.

In this sample, this clonotype turned up many times. CDR3 residues: CASSLIRMDTEAFF. CDR3 bases: TGTGCCAGCAGTTTAATCCGAATGGACACTGAAGCTTTCTTT. The chain combines TRBV28 with TRBJ1-1; the D is unclear. CDR3 size: 14 residues. Trimming removed 2 bases at V and 3 bases at J, with 10 bases between. Germline CDR1 is MDHEN and CDR2 is SYDVKM.

V gene TRBV28 combines with J gene TRBJ1-1; 8 nucleotides match TRBD1. The CDR3 runs to 16 residues. The trim removed 3 bases at V and 0 bases at J, leaving 6 bases unmatched. CDR1 MDHEN and CDR2 SYDVKM come from the germline V gene. For the CDR3, the DNA is TGTGCCAGCAGTTTCGGACAGGGCCCGATGAACACTGAAGCTTTCTTT. Translating it yields CASSFGQGPMNTEAFF.

This chain uses TRBV11-2 with TRBJ2-2; the D gene is possibly TRBD2 (6 bases). The CDR3 loop spans 16 amino acids. V was shortened by 1 base and J by 0 bases, with 9 bases between the two germline ends. The germline CDR1 and CDR2 sequences are SGHAT and FQNNGV. CDR3 in DNA: TGTGCCAGCAGCTTAGCGGTAGCGGCGAACACCGGGGAGCTGTTTTTT. It encodes CASSLAVAANTGELFF.

Only a few counts were recorded for this clonotype. The rearrangement links TRBV12-3 or TRBV12-4 to TRBJ2-2, with D possibly called TRBD1 or TRBD2 (5 bases each). The ends were cut back, 8 bases at V and 9 bases at J, with 13 bases in the middle. This CDR3 is built from 12 residues. CDR3 residues: CASVGAGRELFF. The CDR3 DNA reads TGTGCCAGCGTCGGGGCCGGTCGGGAGCTGTTTTTT.

This clonotype showed up many times. CDR3 region: CAISPGTTNTGELFF. In DNA form, the CDR3 reads TGTGCCATCAGTCCCGGGACCACGAACACCGGGGAGCTGTTTTTT. The chain combines TRBV10-3 with TRBJ2-2; D may correspond to TRBD1 or TRBD2 (5 bases each). Looked up from germline, CDR1 is ENHRY and CDR2 is SYGVKD. V dropped 5 bases and J dropped 0 bases, with 10 bases sitting between them. CDR3 length equals 15 residues.

This clonotype was detected ten times or more. This chain connects TRBV11-2 to TRBJ2-5; 8 bases line up with TRBD2. This CDR3 has 13 amino acids. V trimming: 5 bases; J trimming: 2 bases; junction bases outside the gene matches: 1. Germline CDR1 is SGHAT and CDR2 is FQNNGV. This CDR3 reads CASSRGRQETQYF. The CDR3 DNA reads as TGTGCCAGCAGCCGCGGGAGGCAAGAGACCCAGTACTTC. Full variable domain (missing parts from reference TRBV11-2 and TRBJ2-5): EAGVAQSPRYKIIEKRQSVAFWCNPISGHATLYWYQQILGQGPKLLIQFQNNGVVDDSQLPKDRFSAERLKGVDSTLKIQPAKLEDSAVYLCASSRGRQETQYFGPGTRLLVL.

This clonotype was detected many times. The chain uses TRBV20-1 and TRBJ1-1, with D maybe TRBD1 (5 bases). This CDR3 region has 15 residues. Germline CDR1 is DFQATT and CDR2 is SNEGSKA (reference sequence). V shed 0 bases and J shed 3 bases, with 14 bases lying between them. The CDR3 DNA reads TGCAGTGCTAGAGATCGGGGGAGGCGGGACACTGAAGCTTTCTTT. Protein sequence: CSARDRGRRDTEAFF.

This clonotype was found many times. The V gene is TRBV3-1, the J gene TRBJ2-4; perhaps D is TRBD1 or TRBD2 (5 bases each). In germline, CDR1 is LGHDT, CDR2 YNNKEL (reference sequence). V was cut by 2 bases and J by 1 base, with 9 bases left in between. The CDR3 is made up of 15 amino acids. The CDR3 DNA is TGTGCCAGCAGCCAATCCAGGGAGGCCAAAAACATTCAGTACTTC. Translating it yields CASSQSREAKNIQYF.

V usage is TRBV27 and J usage is TRBJ2-1, with D uncertain. Germline CDR1 and CDR2: MNHEY and SMNVEV (reference sequence). V was clipped by 4 bases and J by 3 bases, with 10 bases between them. This CDR3 comprises 14 residues. The CDR3 DNA is TGTGCCAGCAGTTCCTGGACGGGCTACAATGAGCAGTTCTTC. Amino acids: CASSSWTGYNEQFF.

Remarks on this clonotype: Just one base apart from a much larger clone, this may be a read error. The V and J genes are TRBV6-2 or TRBV6-3 and TRBJ2-1; D may be TRBD1 (5 bases). V dropped 5 bases and J dropped 4 bases, with 12 bases sitting between them. CDR1 is MNHEY and CDR2 is SVGEGT in the germline V gene. This CDR3 has 14 residues. As DNA, the CDR3 is TGTGCCAGCAGTGCCGACAGATCATACAATGAGCAGTTCTTC. This codes for CASSADRSYNEQFF.

The DNA of the CDR3 is TGTGCCCTCGGACACCTGAACACTGAAGCTTTCTTT. Residues: CALGHLNTEAFF. The chain couples TRBV30 to TRBJ1-1; weak D call: TRBD1 (5 bases). Germline V gene sequence: CDR1 GTSNPN, CDR2 SVGIG (reference sequence). This CDR3 contains 12 residues. Trimming took 8 bases from V and 0 from J, leaving 10 bases between them.

This clonotype was counted many times. This chain links TRBV2 with TRBJ2-5, with D possibly being TRBD1 (6 bases). The CDR3 loop spans 13 amino acids. V dropped 6 bases and J dropped 1 base, with 9 bases sitting between them. The V gene's germline CDR1 is SNHLY and CDR2 FYNNEI. CDR3 in DNA: TGTGCCAGCAGGGGACAAGTCCAAGAGACCCAGTACTTC. Residues: CASRGQVQETQYF.

This clonotype was observed a handful of times. This chain joins TRBV7-3 and TRBJ2-7, with D unresolved. The ends were cut back, 1 base at V and 3 bases at J, with 13 bases in the middle. There are 15 residues in the CDR3. Germline V lookup: CDR1 SGHTA, CDR2 FQGTGA. CDR3 nucleotide sequence: TGTGCCAGCAGCTTAATGGGCGGCTCTGGCTACGAGCAGTACTTC. Translation: CASSLMGGSGYEQYF.

At least ten counts were recorded for this clonotype. The rearrangement joins TRBV12-3 or TRBV12-4 to TRBJ2-7; 9 bases are a match to TRBD2. CDR3 length equals 15 residues. V gave up 3 bases and J gave up 5 bases; unmatched junction bases: 8. In DNA form, the CDR3 reads TGTGCCAGCAGTTTCGGAAGCGGGAGGCTCGACGAGCAGTACTTC. Its translation is CASSFGSGRLDEQYF.

The chain joins TRBV4-1 to TRBJ2-4; the D gene could be TRBD1 or TRBD2 (5 bases each). CDR1 is MGHRA and CDR2 is YSYEKL in the germline V gene. The V end was cut by 0 bases, the J end by 3 bases, with 12 bases between. There are 16 residues in the CDR3. For the CDR3, the DNA is TGCGCCAGCAGCCAAGATTCAGGGAGCTTCAAAAACATTCAGTACTTC. This gives the protein CASSQDSGSFKNIQYF.

The chain combines TRBV10-3 with TRBJ2-2; a possible D gene is TRBD2 (5 bases). The CDR3 totals 13 residues. Germline CDR1 is ENHRY and CDR2 is SYGVKD. With 8 bases removed from V and 6 bases from J, the gap between germline ends came to 13 bases. The CDR3 DNA reads TGTGCCATCTACACTAGAAGTGCCGGGGAGCTGTTTTTT. Encoded protein: CAIYTRSAGELFF.